The present T cell receptor beta chain was sequenced within a study of blood T cell repertoires in COVID-19. Authors' analysis steps: How many nucleated cells were present was estimated from reference gene primer amplification. Only in-frame clones appear in the TCRdb table, and some are missing; sequencing was by immunoSEQ multiplex PCR. V and J calls and clone size are given by that table; D and trimming were obtained from the DNA. This sample carries about 160,000 clones, around four fifths of them seen once, and the ten largest clones take roughly 8%. Looked up from germline, CDR1 is LNHDA and CDR2 is SQIVND (reference sequence). The CDR3 is made up of 16 amino acids. The V and J ends lost 5 bases and 0 bases, in that order; junction bases with no gene match: 3. Ages ranged from about 18 to 100 years, with residence in about 23 US areas.

The receptor's source is a woman between 45 and 65 years old who had recovered from COVID-19. The sequenced sample was PBMCs or T cells enriched from blood (not recorded which). This chain joins TRBV19 and TRBJ2-1, with 11 nucleotides matching TRBD2. The CDR3 sequence is CASSALAGVSYNEQFF. The CDR3 DNA is TGTGCCAGTAGTGCACTAGCGGGGGTCTCCTACAATGAGCAGTTCTTC.